This TCR beta chain stems from a study of blood T cell repertoires in COVID-19 (dated by TCRdb to about 2020). Study-wide context: Samples covering the acute and convalescent phases of COVID-19 were provided by collaborators in the United States, Italy and Spain. The material from the prospective study consisted of cDNA or gDNA derived from T cells, B-cell-depleted T cells, or PBMCs. The dataset comprised deeply sampled blood TCRbeta repertoires from subjects exposed to, actively infected with, or recovered from COVID-19. The repertoires were released in a freely available public database meant as a resource for research on the immune response to SARS-CoV-2. The samples were drawn from the first 160 participants of the ongoing ImmuneRACE study and from under 1,500 subjects provided by 6 global collaborators. The sample metadata nearly always contained a de-identified subject ID, COVID-19 status, age in years and sex. Where available, HLA class I and class II types were obtained from metadata supplied by the sample provider rather than from assay-based typing. Points the paper makes about the study in general: The amount of clinical and demographic metadata varied by source and participant and was provided uncurated.

The immunoSEQ Assay, a bias-controlled multiplex PCR, was used to amplify TCRbeta CDR3 regions from genomic DNA. Regarding the original processing steps: The number of nucleated cells in each sample was estimated by amplification of reference gene primers within the assay. To quantify the absolute abundance of each unique TCRbeta CDR3 rearrangement, sequence reads were collapsed and filtered. Productive Simpson clonality was computed per sample as the square root of Simpson's diversity index over productive rearrangements. Sourced from immuneACCESS, this table was stored by TCRdb with only in-frame sequences that have V and J called. A share of the clones is absent; for the studies checked, an unresolved V gene accounts for under half, and the remainder has no known explanation. The D gene and trimming were derived from the DNA, and the V and J assignments and clone size from that table. For this sample there are about 64,000 clones; around 85% appear just once. The ten largest clones represent 1.2% of the sample.

As concerns this clone: There is no known antigen for this receptor. There are no base qualities to consult, and no much larger clone falls within one base.

V loses 5 bases, J loses 5 bases, and the germline ends lie 12 bases apart. CDR3 length: 13 amino acids, cysteine to phenylalanine. Left in the record is the CDR3 DNA by itself, 39 bases read in frame from the first base. In the germline V gene, CDR1 corresponds to SGHAT and CDR2 to FQNNGV. Whole blood was collected in K2EDTA tubes by collaborating institutions according to the institutions' own protocols. For TCRbeta analysis, collaborators shipped samples in one of three forms: frozen whole blood, isolated PBMCs, or DNA extracted from either of those sample types. The chain is encoded by TRBV11-2 joined to TRBJ1-1, and possibly TRBD1, on 5 matching bases. Material for sequencing was peripheral blood. This TCR was recovered from a man aged 35-49 years with acute or convalescent COVID-19. The DNA sequence is as follows: TGTGCCAGCAGCGGGGGGTATTCAACTGAAGCTTTCTTT. This sequence encodes CASSGGYSTEAFF.